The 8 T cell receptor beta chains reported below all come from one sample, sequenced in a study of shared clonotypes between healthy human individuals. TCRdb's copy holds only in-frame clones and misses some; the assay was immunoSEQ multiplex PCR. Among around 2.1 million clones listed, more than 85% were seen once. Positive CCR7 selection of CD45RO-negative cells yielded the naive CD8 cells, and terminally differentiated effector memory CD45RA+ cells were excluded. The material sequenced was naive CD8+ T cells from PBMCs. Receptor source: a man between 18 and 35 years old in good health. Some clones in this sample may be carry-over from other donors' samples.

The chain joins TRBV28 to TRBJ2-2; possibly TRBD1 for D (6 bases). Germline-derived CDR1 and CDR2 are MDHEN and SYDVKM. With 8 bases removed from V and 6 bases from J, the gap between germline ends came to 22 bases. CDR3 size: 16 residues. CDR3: CASGVTRGKGAGELFF. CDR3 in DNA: TGTGCCAGCGGGGTGACCAGGGGCAAGGGGGCCGGGGAGCTGTTTTTT.

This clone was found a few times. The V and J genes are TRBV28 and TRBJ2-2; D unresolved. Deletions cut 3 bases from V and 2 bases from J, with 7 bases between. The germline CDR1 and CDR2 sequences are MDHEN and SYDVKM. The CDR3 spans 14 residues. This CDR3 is CASSFLLNTGELFF. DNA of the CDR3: TGTGCCAGCAGTTTCCTTCTCAACACCGGGGAGCTGTTTTTT.

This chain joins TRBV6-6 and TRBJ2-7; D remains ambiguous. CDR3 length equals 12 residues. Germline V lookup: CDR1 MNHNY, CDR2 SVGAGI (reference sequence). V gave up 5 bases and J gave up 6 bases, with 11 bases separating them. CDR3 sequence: CASSPGIPEQYF. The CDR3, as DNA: TGTGCCAGCAGTCCTGGGATCCCCGAGCAGTACTTC.

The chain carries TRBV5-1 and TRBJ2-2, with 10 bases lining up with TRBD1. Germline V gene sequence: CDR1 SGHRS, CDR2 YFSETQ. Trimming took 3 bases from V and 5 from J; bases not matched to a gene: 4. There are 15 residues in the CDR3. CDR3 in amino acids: CASSSRTGGTGELFF. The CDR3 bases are TGCGCCAGCAGCTCCCGGACAGGGGGAACCGGGGAGCTGTTTTTT.

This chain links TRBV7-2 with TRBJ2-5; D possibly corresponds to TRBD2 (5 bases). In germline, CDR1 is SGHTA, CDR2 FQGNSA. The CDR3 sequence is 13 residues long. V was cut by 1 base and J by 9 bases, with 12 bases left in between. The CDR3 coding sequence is TGTGCCAGCAGCTTAGTTACTGTCGGGGCCCAGTACTTC. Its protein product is CASSLVTVGAQYF.

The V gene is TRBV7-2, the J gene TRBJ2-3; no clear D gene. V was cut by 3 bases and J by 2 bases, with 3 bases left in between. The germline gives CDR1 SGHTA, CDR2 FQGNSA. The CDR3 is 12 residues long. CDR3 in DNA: TGTGCCAGCAGCTTCCCCACAGATACGCAGTATTTT. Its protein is CASSFPTDTQYF.

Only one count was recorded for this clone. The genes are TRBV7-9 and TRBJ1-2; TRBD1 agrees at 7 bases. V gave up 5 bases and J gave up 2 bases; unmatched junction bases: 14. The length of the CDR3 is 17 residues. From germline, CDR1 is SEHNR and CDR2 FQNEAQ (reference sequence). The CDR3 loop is CASSNWDSQEANYGYTF. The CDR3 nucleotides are TGTGCCAGCAGCAATTGGGACAGCCAAGAGGCCAACTATGGCTACACCTTC.

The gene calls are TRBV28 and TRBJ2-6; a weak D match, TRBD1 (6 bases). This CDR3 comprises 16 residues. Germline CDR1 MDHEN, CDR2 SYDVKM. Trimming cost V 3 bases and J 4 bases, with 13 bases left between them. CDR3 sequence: CASSFTGPSGANVLTF. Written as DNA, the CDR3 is TGTGCCAGCAGTTTCACAGGGCCCTCGGGGGCCAACGTCCTGACTTTC.